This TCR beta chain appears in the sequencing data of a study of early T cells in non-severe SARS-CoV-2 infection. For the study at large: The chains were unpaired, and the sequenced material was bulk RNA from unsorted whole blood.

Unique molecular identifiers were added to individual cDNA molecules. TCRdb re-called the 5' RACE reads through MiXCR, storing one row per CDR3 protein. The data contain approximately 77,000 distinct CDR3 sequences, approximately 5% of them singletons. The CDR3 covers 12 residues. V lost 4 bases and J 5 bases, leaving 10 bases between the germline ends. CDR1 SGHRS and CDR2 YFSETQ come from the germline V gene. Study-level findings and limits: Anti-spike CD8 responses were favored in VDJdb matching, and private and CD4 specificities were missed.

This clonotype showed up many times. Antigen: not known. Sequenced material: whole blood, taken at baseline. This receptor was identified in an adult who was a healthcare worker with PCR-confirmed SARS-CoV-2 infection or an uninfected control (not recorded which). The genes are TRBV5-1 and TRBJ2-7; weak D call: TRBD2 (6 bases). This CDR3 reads CASSPPGDEQYF. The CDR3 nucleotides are TGCGCCAGCAGCCCACCGGGGGACGAGCAGTACTTC.